A single sample is the source of the 8 T cell receptor beta chains below, sequenced in a study of Graves' ophthalmopathy and Graves' hyperthyroidism. Transcripts of RNA were the source for amplifying TCR beta CDR3 regions. HTBI primers were used in a first-round RT-PCR, which preceded a second-round multiplex PCR. MiXCR, applied by TCRdb to the multiplex PCR reads, yields one record per CDR3 protein. In the table there are 300,000 to 400,000 distinct CDR3 sequences, roughly a sixth of which are singletons. Sequencing was performed on peripheral blood. These receptors were taken from an adult woman with stable Graves' hyperthyroidism.

This clonotype has ten or more counts. This chain uses TRBV5-1 with TRBJ2-7; D possibly corresponds to TRBD1 (5 bases). The CDR3 has 14 amino acids. The germline gives CDR1 SGHRS, CDR2 YFSETQ. Trimming removed 2 bases at V and 5 bases at J, with 14 bases between. Written as DNA, the CDR3 is TGCGCCAGCAGCTTAAGGGGCGGTTCAGACGAGCAGTACTTC. Translation gives CASSLRGGSDEQYF.

The chain carries TRBV20-1 and TRBJ2-7; perhaps TRBD2 as D (5 bases). The CDR3 covers 14 residues. V was cut by 1 base and J by 2 bases, with 12 bases left in between. From germline, CDR1 is DFQATT and CDR2 SNEGSKA (reference sequence). For the CDR3, the DNA is TGCAGTGCTAGAGCTGGCGGGCAAACCTACGAGCAGTACTTC. It yields the protein CSARAGGQTYEQYF.

This clonotype was seen repeatedly, ten times or more. The chain has TRBV19 and TRBJ1-5; D is uncertain. Germline V lookup: CDR1 LNHDA, CDR2 SQIVND (reference sequence). V gave up 3 bases and J gave up 7 bases, with 13 bases separating them. The CDR3 is made up of 14 amino acids. The CDR3 is CASSIGPGTQPQHF. In DNA form, the CDR3 reads TGTGCCAGTAGTATTGGTCCGGGTACCCAGCCCCAGCATTTT.

This clonotype has a count of ten or more. The chain links TRBV6-2 or TRBV6-3 to TRBJ1-2, with D unclear. Germline values: CDR1 MNHEY, CDR2 SVGEGT. V lost 6 bases and J 8 bases, leaving 10 bases between the germline ends. This CDR3 is 11 amino acids long. CDR3 amino acids: CASSIGSGYTF. DNA for the CDR3: TGTGCCAGCAGCATAGGGAGCGGCTACACCTTC.

This clonotype has at least ten counts. This rearrangement joins TRBV20-1 to TRBJ2-5, with TRBD2 matching over 9 bases. CDR1 DFQATT and CDR2 SNEGSKA come from the germline V gene (reference sequence). With 5 bases clipped from V and 3 bases from J, the junction kept 7 bases outside the gene matches. The CDR3 consists of 14 residues. CDR3 sequence reads: CSAARTSAKETQYF. CDR3 sequence (DNA): TGCAGTGCTGCCCGGACTAGCGCGAAAGAGACCCAGTACTTC.

The table lists this clonotype with many counts. The rearrangement uses TRBV11-2 and TRBJ2-2, with a weak D call TRBD2 (5 bases). CDR3 size: 15 residues. Trimming shortened V by 6 bases and J by 2 bases, and 13 bases separated the two germline ends. CDR1 and CDR2 (germline): SGHAT, FQNNGV. CDR3 nucleotides: TGTGCCAGCAGGATAAGCGGTTTAAACACCGGGGAGCTGTTTTTT. Translating gives CASRISGLNTGELFF.

This clonotype showed up many times. The chain joins TRBV12-3 or TRBV12-4 to TRBJ2-5; the match to TRBD1 covers 7 bases. This CDR3 contains 15 residues. J was trimmed by 5 bases and V by 1 base; bases with no gene match: 7. CDR3 coding DNA: TGTGCCAGCAGTTTAGGACAGGGCGGTGCGGAGACCCAGTACTTC. This encodes CASSLGQGGAETQYF.

The rearrangement joins TRBV29-1 to TRBJ1-1, with D perhaps matching TRBD1 (6 bases). Trimming cost V 6 bases and J 2 bases, with 13 bases left between them. The CDR3 consists of 13 residues. Per the germline V gene, CDR1 is SQVTM and CDR2 is ANQGSEA. For the CDR3, the DNA is TGCAGCGTAGGACCGGGACATAACACTGAAGCTTTCTTT. Amino acid sequence: CSVGPGHNTEAFF.